What follows is one T cell receptor beta chain and its context. CDR3 length: 16 amino acids. Germline V CDR1 and CDR2: SGHAT, FQNNGV. V was pared by 0 bases and J by 3 bases, with 6 bases of the junction left unmatched. This entry is derived from a study of shared clonotypes between healthy human individuals. In the study overall: The plates for each donor numbered three CD4 naive, three CD4 memory, two CD8 naive and one CD8 memory.

How the authors handled the data: Filtering differed, since immunoSEQ gave only junction sequences and no quality scores. Sequencing used immunoSEQ multiplex PCR; TCRdb keeps in-frame clones, though not all of them. That table furnishes V, J and clone size, whereas the DNA furnished D and trimming. The table has 2,500,000 or so clones, around 90% seen once; the top ten hold more than 0.12%. The sample consisted of naive CD4+ T cells sorted from blood. Stated subset: CD45RA+ positively selected. V is TRBV11-2 and J is TRBJ2-3, with 7 positions matching TRBD1. This sequence originates from a man younger than 35 in good health. CDR3 residues: CASSLEGGQGTDTQYF. The CDR3 DNA follows: TGTGCCAGCAGCTTAGAAGGGGGCCAGGGGACAGATACGCAGTATTTT. The full variable domain, its missing parts supplied by reference TRBV11-2 and TRBJ2-3, is EAGVAQSPRYKIIEKRQSVAFWCNPISGHATLYWYQQILGQGPKLLIQFQNNGVVDDSQLPKDRFSAERLKGVDSTLKIQPAKLEDSAVYLCASSLEGGQGTDTQYFGPGTRLTVL.